The entry below describes one T cell receptor beta chain. The target antigen is unknown. This sample stems from a study of T-cell memory formation after mild COVID-19. The wider study: There were largely donor-specific TCR clusters. Notes on the study in general: There was a balanced CD4/CD8 profile in clones contracting day 15 to 85, and later expanders leaned CD4+. Clones that contracted clustered mainly in CM and EM if CD4+ and in EMRA if CD8+.

TCRdb reprocessed the 5' RACE reads via MiXCR and lists one record per CDR3 protein. The repertoire holds 100,000 to 150,000 distinct CDR3 sequences, with about a sixth as singletons. The germline gives CDR1 SEHNR, CDR2 FQNEAQ (reference sequence). This CDR3 contains 14 residues. V lost 3 bases to trimming and J lost 10 bases, with 17 bases between them. The sequencing sample was made of PBMCs or a T cell subset sorted from them (not recorded which). The receptor comes from a man younger than 30 who had mild COVID-19 (a few samples of this study predate the infection). Cell type and time point are not known. The V and J genes are TRBV7-9 and TRBJ2-3; D may be TRBD1 or TRBD2 (5 bases each). CDR3 sequence: CASSFGADSTSQYF. DNA for the CDR3: TGTGCCAGCAGCTTCGGGGCGGACTCTACCTCGCAGTATTTT.